This T cell receptor beta chain was sequenced in a study of cytomegalovirus exposure and HLA in healthy donors. Concerning this clone: Its antigen remains unidentified.

The CDR3 spans 16 residues. The germline gives CDR1 MNHNY, CDR2 SVGAGI (reference sequence). V was clipped by 4 bases and J by 1 base; unmatched bases: 10. The PCR ran on 60 Vbeta and 13 Jbeta primers. Data came from immunoSEQ multiplex PCR; TCRdb stores just in-frame clones and leaves some out. The data show about 78,000 clones, with 80% seen just once and roughly 25% held by the top ten. Study-wide results and limits: Certain indistinguishable V segments, among them TRBV6-2 and TRBV6-3, were excluded. There were reportedly fewer N-insertions in an Asian-associated ancestry cluster than the approximately 630-donor mean, in a later analysis. Later work associated approximately 17,000 TCR beta sequences with HLA alleles at 0.05 false discovery rate. Analysis was carried out at a later point, and it linked a missense DCLRE1C variant to TCR beta V- and J-gene trimming.

This sequence joins TRBV6-6 and TRBJ2-7, with 7 bases aligning to TRBD2. Sequencing input: PBMCs. This TCR was recovered from a woman aged 45 to 65 in good health and CMV-seropositive. The CDR3 nucleotides read TGTGCCAGCAGTTTGGGGCGGCTAGCGGAATCCTACGAGCAGTACTTC. This gives the protein CASSLGRLAESYEQYF.